The rows below give T cell receptor beta chains drawn from one sample of a study of cytomegalovirus exposure and HLA in healthy donors. The data were produced by immunoSEQ multiplex PCR, yet TCRdb's version contains in-frame clones alone and is incomplete. The sample yields roughly 93,000 clones, around 74% seen once. Sequencing used PBMCs. The receptors derive from a male donor in good health and CMV-seronegative. CDR3s include the opening cysteine and the closing phenylalanine or tryptophan. The D gene is left open where the match is weak. Clone size is not always given. Where it is, it says once, few, many or a class for expanded clones.

CASSQDRAPVNEQFF,TGTGCCAGCAGTCAGGACAGGGCCCCGGTGAATGAGCAGTTCTTC,NA,TRBJ2-1,TRBD1,15,TRBV6-4
CASSRTGLSYEQYF,TGTGCCAGCAGTCGGACAGGCCTCTCCTACGAGCAGTACTTC,NA,TRBJ2-7,TRBD1,14,TRBV2
CASRGQGANSPLHF,TGTGCCAGCAGGGGACAGGGGGCAAATTCACCCCTCCACTTT,NA,TRBJ1-6,TRBD1,14,TRBV6-5
CASSVRGTGSGDTEAFF,TGTGCCAGCAGCGTTCGAGGGACAGGGTCAGGGGACACTGAAGCTTTCTTT,few,TRBJ1-1,TRBD1,17,TRBV9
CASSLSGGALNEQFF,TGTGCCAGCAGCTTATCGGGAGGGGCCCTCAATGAGCAGTTCTTC,NA,TRBJ2-1,TRBD2,15,TRBV7-2
CASSLSGQGNTEAFF,TGTGCCAGCAGTTTATCGGGACAGGGGAATACTGAAGCTTTCTTT,NA,TRBJ1-1,TRBD1,15,TRBV28
CAWRMKGTYEQYF,TGTGCCTGGAGAATGAAGGGGACCTACGAGCAGTACTTC,NA,TRBJ2-7,NA,13,TRBV30
CASSLAGTLNQPQHF,TGCGCCAGCAGCTTGGCCGGGACACTAAATCAGCCCCAGCATTTT,NA,TRBJ1-5,NA,15,TRBV5-1
CATSILTDRGRDGNTIYF,TGTGCCACCAGCATCCTTACCGACAGGGGCCGAGATGGAAACACCATATATTTT,NA,TRBJ1-3,TRBD1,18,TRBV15
CASSLDSSYTGELFF,TGCGCCAGCAGCTTGGACAGCTCCTACACCGGGGAGCTGTTTTTT,NA,TRBJ2-2,NA,15,TRBV5-1